This T cell receptor beta chain came from a study of human T cells and chemical hapten exposure. Study conclusions and caveats: The study found expanded TCRs formed significantly more large CDR3 similarity clusters than controls.

This clonotype was observed a handful of times. Its target is unknown. Germline assignment: CDR1 SGHRS and CDR2 YFSETQ. This CDR3 is built from 14 residues. Germline trimming cut 2 bases from V and 8 bases from J; bases unmatched to any gene: 8. The time point denotes: patch test 1, 2 weeks after DPC sensitization. Stated treatment: therapeutic diphenylcyclopropenone sensitization with weekly scalp DPC. Unfractionated whole blood yielded the extracted total RNA. MiXCR was run by TCRdb on the RACE reads, yielding one entry per CDR3 protein. The sample includes around 76,000 distinct CDR3 sequences, roughly 12% of them seen just once.

The sequence was obtained from an older woman with alopecia areata. Some clones in this sample may be carry-over from other donors' samples. This chain links TRBV5-1 with TRBJ1-2; TRBD1 agrees at 8 bases. Here the sequenced sample was whole blood, taken in connection with sensitization to the hapten diphenylcyclopropenone (DPC). The CDR3 here is CASSLGQGRNGYTF. CDR3 bases: TGCGCCAGCAGCTTAGGACAGGGTCGAAACGGCTACACCTTC. The complete variable domain, with remaining parts taken from reference TRBV5-1 and TRBJ1-2, reads KAGVTQTPRYLIKTRGQQVTLSCSPISGHRSVSWYQQTPGQGLQFLFEYFSETQRNKGNFPGRFSGRQFSNSRSEMNVSTLELGDSALYLCASSLGQGRNGYTFGSGTRLTVV.